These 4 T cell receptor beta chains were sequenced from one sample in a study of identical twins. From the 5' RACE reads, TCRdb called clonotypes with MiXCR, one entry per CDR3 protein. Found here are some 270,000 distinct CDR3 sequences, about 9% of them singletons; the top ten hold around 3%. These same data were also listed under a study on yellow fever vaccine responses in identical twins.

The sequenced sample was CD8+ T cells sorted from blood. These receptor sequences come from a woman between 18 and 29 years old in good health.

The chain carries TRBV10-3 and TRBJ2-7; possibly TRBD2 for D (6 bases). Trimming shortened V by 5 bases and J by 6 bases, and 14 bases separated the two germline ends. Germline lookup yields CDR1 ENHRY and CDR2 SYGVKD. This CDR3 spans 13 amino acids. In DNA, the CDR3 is TGTGCCATCAGTAGCTCCTCCGGGGGCGAGCAGTACTTC. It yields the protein CAISSSSGGEQYF.

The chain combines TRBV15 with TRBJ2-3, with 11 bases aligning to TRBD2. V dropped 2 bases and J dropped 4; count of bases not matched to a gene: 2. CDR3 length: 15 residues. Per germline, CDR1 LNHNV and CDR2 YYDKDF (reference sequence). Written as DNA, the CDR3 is TGTGCCACCAGCAGACGGGGACTAGCGGCAGATACGCAGTATTTT. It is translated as CATSRRGLAADTQYF.

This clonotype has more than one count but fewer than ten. CDR3 protein: CASSPGTVYGYTF. In DNA form, the CDR3 reads TGTGCCAGCAGCCCAGGGACAGTCTATGGCTACACCTTC. J is TRBJ1-2 and V is TRBV12-3 or TRBV12-4; 7 bases align to TRBD1. The CDR3 is 13 amino acids. Trimming at V came to 6 bases and at J to 4 bases, leaving 5 bases not matched to a gene.

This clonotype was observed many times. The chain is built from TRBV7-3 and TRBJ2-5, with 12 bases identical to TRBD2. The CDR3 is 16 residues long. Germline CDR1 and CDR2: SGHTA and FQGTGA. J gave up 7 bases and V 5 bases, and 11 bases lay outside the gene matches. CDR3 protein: CASSPGTSGPLGTQYF. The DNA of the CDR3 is TGTGCCAGCAGCCCCGGGACTAGCGGGCCTCTTGGGACCCAGTACTTC.